Described below is a single TCR beta chain sequence and its context. What it binds is unknown. Primers: 60 Vbeta forward and 13 Jbeta reverse. Sequencing used immunoSEQ multiplex PCR; TCRdb keeps in-frame clones, though not all of them. The data hold about 70,000 clones, with 74% observed a single time. The sample comes from a study of cytomegalovirus exposure and HLA in healthy donors. The CDR3 contains 14 residues. Per the germline V gene, CDR1 is ENHRY and CDR2 is SYGVKD. Study results and limitations: The Asian-associated ancestry cluster reportedly had fewer N-insertions than the roughly 700-donor mean in a later analysis. What was likely a sequencing artifact was a cluster of highly shared sequence variants.

This chain joins TRBV10-3 and TRBJ2-5; D remains ambiguous. The J call may be wrong; the DNA end is better matched by TRBJ2-7. The specimen sequenced was PBMCs. The receptor was isolated from a human donor in good health. In nucleotides, the CDR3 is TGTGCCATCAGTGAGTCGCCAGGCCTGCACGAGCAGTACTTC. Translating it yields CAISESPGLHEQYF.